Listed below are T cell receptor beta chains from one sample, sequenced in a study of T cell responses to AZD1222 COVID-19 vaccine. TCRdb keeps only in-frame clones here, not all; method: immunoSEQ multiplex PCR. The table records roughly 140,000 clones, approximately 91% of them present only once. The material was peripheral blood, obtained 28 days after the second AZD1222 dose. The receptor set was obtained from an adult who received the AZD1222 COVID-19 vaccine. Each CDR3 is given with its conserved first and last residue. D genes are given only for firm matches. Not all rows give a size; the values are once, few, many and, for expanded clones, a class.

D	J	V	size	CDR3	DNA
NA	TRBJ1-2	TRBV6-1	NA	CASSDSHGYTF	TGTGCCAGCAGTGATTCCCATGGCTACACCTTC
NA	TRBJ2-7	TRBV20-1	NA	CSASGGRALGYEQYF	TGCAGTGCTAGTGGGGGCAGGGCCTTAGGGTACGAGCAGTACTTC
TRBD2	TRBJ2-7	TRBV27	NA	CASSFLAGPYEQYF	TGTGCCAGCAGTTTTCTAGCGGGTCCCTACGAGCAGTACTTC
NA	TRBJ1-6	TRBV2	NA	CASSGVRSPLHF	TGTGCCAGCAGTGGGGTTCGCTCACCCCTCCACTTT
NA	TRBJ1-1	TRBV27	NA	CASSSLLEATEAFF	TGTGCCAGCAGTTCCCTGTTGGAGGCCACTGAAGCTTTCTTT
TRBD1	TRBJ1-2	TRBV10-3	NA	CAISESWAGGALGYTF	TGTGCCATCAGTGAGTCGTGGGCAGGGGGCGCGTTAGGCTACACCTTC
NA	TRBJ1-6	TRBV27	once	CASSGEQENSPLHF	TGTGCCAGCAGCGGGGAACAGGAGAATTCACCCCTCCACTTT
NA	TRBJ1-2	TRBV25-1	once	CASSDAFNYGYTF	TGTGCCAGCAGTGACGCATTCAACTATGGCTACACCTTC
NA	TRBJ1-3	TRBV30	NA	CAWRGERMSSGNTIYF	TGTGCCTGGAGGGGAGAGAGAATGTCGTCTGGAAACACCATATATTTT
NA	TRBJ2-1	TRBV3-1/TRBV3-2	NA	CASSQFLYNEQFF	TGTGCCAGCAGCCAATTCCTGTACAATGAGCAGTTCTTC
NA	TRBJ1-5	TRBV9	NA	CASSEGPGGQPQHF	TGTGCCAGCAGCGAGGGCCCAGGAGGTCAGCCCCAGCATTTT
TRBD1	TRBJ1-5	TRBV30	few	CACRTGLGGGNQPQHF	TGTGCCTGCAGGACAGGGTTGGGAGGAGGCAATCAGCCCCAGCATTTT
NA	TRBJ1-5	TRBV30	NA	CAWSRDLSNQPQHF	TGTGCCTGGAGTAGGGACCTCAGCAATCAGCCCCAGCATTTT
TRBD2	TRBJ2-2	TRBV7-3	NA	CASSYGLAGGQGELFF	TGTGCCAGCAGCTACGGACTAGCGGGAGGGCAAGGGGAGCTGTTTTTT
NA	TRBJ2-2	TRBV3-1/TRBV3-2	NA	CASSGRTVRNTGELFF	TGTGCCAGCAGTGGAAGGACCGTCAGGAACACCGGGGAGCTGTTTTTT
NA	TRBJ2-1	TRBV19	NA	CASSTTAGSAYNEQFF	TGTGCCAGTAGTACGACAGCCGGTTCAGCCTACAATGAGCAGTTCTTC
NA	TRBJ1-1	TRBV27	NA	CASSAEGITEAFF	TGTGCCAGCAGTGCGGAGGGAATCACTGAAGCTTTCTTT
NA	TRBJ1-1	TRBV5-1	NA	CASSFRTGGPSMNTEAFF	TGCGCCAGCAGCTTTCGTACGGGGGGCCCCTCCATGAACACTGAAGCTTTCTTT
TRBD1	TRBJ2-6	TRBV7-6	NA	CASSPQGALNSGANVLTF	TGTGCCAGCAGCCCACAGGGGGCTTTGAACTCTGGGGCCAACGTCCTGACTTTC
NA	TRBJ2-1	TRBV12-5	NA	CASGLQLTSSYNEQFF	TGTGCTAGTGGTTTACAACTGACTAGCTCCTACAATGAGCAGTTCTTC
NA	TRBJ2-7	TRBV18	once	CASSPNVGNEQYF	TGTGCCAGCTCACCTAACGTAGGGAACGAGCAGTACTTC
NA	TRBJ1-1	TRBV30	few	CAWSVLPAGRGEAFF	TGTGCCTGGAGTGTACTTCCGGCAGGGCGGGGAGAAGCTTTCTTT
NA	TRBJ1-1	TRBV5-1	NA	CASSLGPEAFF	TGCGCCAGCAGCTTGGGCCCTGAAGCTTTCTTT
TRBD1	TRBJ1-5	TRBV27	NA	CASMTGLNQPQHF	TGTGCCAGCATGACAGGGTTGAATCAGCCCCAGCATTTT